The rows below give T cell receptor beta chains drawn from one sample of a study of blood T cell repertoires in COVID-19. The assay was immunoSEQ multiplex PCR, and TCRdb's table has in-frame clones only and misses some. The sample carries approximately 300,000 clones, 70% to 90% recorded once. The source material was PBMCs or T cells enriched from blood (not recorded which). Every receptor here comes from a woman between 18 and 29 years old who had recovered from COVID-19. Both conserved end residues are part of each CDR3. A D gene is named only where the DNA matches it firmly. For some rows the clone size is stated as once, few or many, or as a class when expanded; others skip it.

CDR3 protein: CAWSVGGAGDAYEQYF
CDR3 DNA: TGTGCCTGGAGTGTAGGTGGAGCGGGAGATGCCTACGAGCAGTACTTC
V gene: TRBV30
J gene: TRBJ2-7
clone size: -
D gene: TRBD2

CDR3 protein: CASSTGTEKLYEQYF
CDR3 DNA: TGTGCCAGCAGTACCGGGACAGAGAAACTATACGAGCAGTACTTC
V gene: TRBV5-4
J gene: TRBJ2-7
clone size: -
D gene: TRBD1

CDR3 protein: CASSQEGLAGPSTDTQYF
CDR3 DNA: TGTGCCAGCAGCCAAGAAGGCCTAGCGGGGCCTAGCACAGATACGCAGTATTTT
V gene: TRBV4-2
J gene: TRBJ2-3
clone size: -
D gene: TRBD2

CDR3 protein: CASSRVSGGKEETQYF
CDR3 DNA: TGCGCCAGCAGCAGGGTTAGCGGGGGAAAGGAAGAGACCCAGTACTTC
V gene: TRBV5-1
J gene: TRBJ2-5
clone size: -
D gene: TRBD2

CDR3 protein: CASSESWTANYGYTF
CDR3 DNA: TGTGCCAGCAGTGAGTCCTGGACAGCCAATTATGGCTACACCTTC
V gene: TRBV2
J gene: TRBJ1-2
clone size: few
D gene: -

CDR3 protein: CASSYRTGNSPLHF
CDR3 DNA: TGTGCCAGCAGCTATCGGACAGGAAATTCACCCCTCCACTTT
V gene: TRBV6-5
J gene: TRBJ1-6
clone size: -
D gene: TRBD1

CDR3 protein: CASSLRFAGATTEAFF
CDR3 DNA: TGTGCCAGCAGCTTGAGGTTCGCAGGGGCAACAACTGAAGCTTTCTTT
V gene: TRBV5-4
J gene: TRBJ1-1
clone size: -
D gene: -

CDR3 protein: CASSMVSSGQDYEQYF
CDR3 DNA: TGTGCCAGTAGTATGGTCTCGTCGGGACAGGACTACGAGCAGTACTTC
V gene: TRBV19
J gene: TRBJ2-7
clone size: -
D gene: TRBD1

CDR3 protein: CSASPQGASPLHF
CDR3 DNA: TGCAGTGCTAGTCCCCAGGGGGCTTCACCCCTCCACTTT
V gene: TRBV20-1
J gene: TRBJ1-6
clone size: -
D gene: TRBD1

CDR3 protein: CATSDLYRGAEKPQHF
CDR3 DNA: TGTGCCACCAGTGATTTGTATCGGGGGGCCGAAAAGCCCCAGCATTTT
V gene: TRBV24-1
J gene: TRBJ1-5
clone size: -
D gene: -

CDR3 protein: CASSLLAGLQDTQYF
CDR3 DNA: TGTGCCAGCAGCTTACTAGCGGGGTTACAAGATACGCAGTATTTT
V gene: TRBV7-8
J gene: TRBJ2-3
clone size: -
D gene: TRBD2

CDR3 protein: CASSRQESNEKLFF
CDR3 DNA: TGTGCCAGCAGTCGACAGGAAAGTAATGAAAAACTGTTTTTT
V gene: TRBV5-4
J gene: TRBJ1-4
clone size: few
D gene: -

CDR3 protein: CAAFSGNIQYF
CDR3 DNA: TGTGCGGCGTTTAGCGGAAACATTCAGTACTTC
V gene: TRBV28
J gene: TRBJ2-4
clone size: -
D gene: -

CDR3 protein: CASSVQGAQGQETQYF
CDR3 DNA: TGCGCCAGCAGCGTGCAGGGGGCGCAAGGTCAAGAGACCCAGTACTTC
V gene: TRBV5-1
J gene: TRBJ2-5
clone size: -
D gene: TRBD1

CDR3 protein: CSAHPGEGYTF
CDR3 DNA: TGCAGCGCCCACCCAGGGGAGGGCTACACCTTC
V gene: TRBV29-1
J gene: TRBJ1-2
clone size: -
D gene: -

CDR3 protein: CASSPRTARSNQPQHF
CDR3 DNA: TGTGCCAGTAGTCCGCGGACAGCCCGTAGCAATCAGCCCCAGCATTTT
V gene: TRBV19
J gene: TRBJ1-5
clone size: -
D gene: -

CDR3 protein: CASSSGTRAGELFF
CDR3 DNA: TGTGCCAGCAGCTCAGGGACTAGGGCCGGGGAGCTGTTTTTT
V gene: TRBV7-2
J gene: TRBJ2-2
clone size: -
D gene: TRBD2

CDR3 protein: CAICREPVVYEQYF
CDR3 DNA: TGTGCCATCTGCCGGGAGCCGGTAGTCTACGAGCAGTACTTC
V gene: TRBV10-3
J gene: TRBJ2-7
clone size: -
D gene: -

CDR3 protein: CASSYKPRDDSPLHF
CDR3 DNA: TGTGCCAGCAGTTACAAGCCCAGGGATGATTCACCCCTCCACTTT
V gene: TRBV6-5
J gene: TRBJ1-6
clone size: -
D gene: -

CDR3 protein: CAWSETPNQPQHF
CDR3 DNA: TGTGCCTGGAGTGAGACACCAAATCAGCCCCAGCATTTT
V gene: TRBV30
J gene: TRBJ1-5
clone size: -
D gene: -

CDR3 protein: CVILQGAEAFF
CDR3 DNA: TGTGTCATATTACAGGGGGCTGAAGCTTTCTTT
V gene: TRBV27
J gene: TRBJ1-1
clone size: -
D gene: TRBD1

CDR3 protein: CASGLVFGEFLPYEQYF
CDR3 DNA: TGTGCTAGTGGTTTGGTGTTCGGGGAATTTTTACCCTACGAGCAGTACTTC
V gene: TRBV12-5
J gene: TRBJ2-7
clone size: once
D gene: -

CDR3 protein: CAWSTGQYGYTF
CDR3 DNA: TGTGCCTGGAGCACGGGACAGTATGGCTACACCTTC
V gene: TRBV30
J gene: TRBJ1-2
clone size: -
D gene: TRBD1

CDR3 protein: CATSDPSGGGETQYF
CDR3 DNA: TGTGCCACCAGTGACCCGTCAGGGGGAGGAGAGACCCAGTACTTC
V gene: TRBV24-1
J gene: TRBJ2-5
clone size: -
D gene: -

CDR3 protein: CASSATLVRGETQYF
CDR3 DNA: TGTGCCAGCAGTGCTACACTAGTTAGGGGGGAGACCCAGTACTTC
V gene: TRBV2
J gene: TRBJ2-5
clone size: -
D gene: -

CDR3 protein: CASSLLRPGEQYF
CDR3 DNA: TGTGCCAGCAGCTTGCTAAGACCGGGCGAGCAGTACTTC
V gene: TRBV5-5
J gene: TRBJ2-7
clone size: few
D gene: -

CDR3 protein: CASSLTIELTDTQYF
CDR3 DNA: TGTGCCAGCAGTTTAACGATTGAACTCACAGATACGCAGTATTTT
V gene: TRBV27
J gene: TRBJ2-3
clone size: -
D gene: -

CDR3 protein: CASSPGGQGTNIQYF
CDR3 DNA: TGTGCCAGCAGTCCAGGCGGACAGGGGACAAACATTCAGTACTTC
V gene: TRBV28
J gene: TRBJ2-4
clone size: -
D gene: TRBD1

CDR3 protein: CASSKGTGHEKLFF
CDR3 DNA: TGTGCCAGTAGCAAAGGGACAGGGCACGAAAAACTGTTTTTT
V gene: TRBV19
J gene: TRBJ1-4
clone size: -
D gene: TRBD1

CDR3 protein: CASSFLGGEQFF
CDR3 DNA: TGTGCCAGCAGTTTTTTAGGGGGCGAGCAGTTCTTC
V gene: TRBV12-3/TRBV12-4
J gene: TRBJ2-1
clone size: once
D gene: TRBD1

CDR3 protein: CASTLGASGQETQYF
CDR3 DNA: TGTGCCAGCACCCTGGGGGCTAGCGGTCAAGAGACCCAGTACTTC
V gene: TRBV28
J gene: TRBJ2-5
clone size: -
D gene: -

CDR3 protein: CSVEKAGNEKLFF
CDR3 DNA: TGCAGCGTTGAAAAGGCGGGGAATGAAAAACTGTTTTTT
V gene: TRBV29-1
J gene: TRBJ1-4
clone size: -
D gene: -

CDR3 protein: CATSDSTGFRRFF
CDR3 DNA: TGTGCCACCAGTGACTCAACAGGTTTCAGGCGGTTCTTC
V gene: TRBV24-1
J gene: TRBJ2-1
clone size: -
D gene: -

CDR3 protein: CASSYFVSTYEQYF
CDR3 DNA: TGTGCCAGCAGTTATTTCGTGTCTACCTACGAGCAGTACTTC
V gene: TRBV6-2/TRBV6-3
J gene: TRBJ2-7
clone size: -
D gene: -

CDR3 protein: CASSLGTGRNQETQYF
CDR3 DNA: TGCGCCAGCAGCCTGGGGACAGGGAGAAACCAAGAGACCCAGTACTTC
V gene: TRBV5-1
J gene: TRBJ2-5
clone size: -
D gene: TRBD1

CDR3 protein: CASSRQGVYEQYF
CDR3 DNA: TGTGCCAGCAGCAGACAGGGGGTCTACGAGCAGTACTTC
V gene: TRBV28
J gene: TRBJ2-7
clone size: once
D gene: TRBD1